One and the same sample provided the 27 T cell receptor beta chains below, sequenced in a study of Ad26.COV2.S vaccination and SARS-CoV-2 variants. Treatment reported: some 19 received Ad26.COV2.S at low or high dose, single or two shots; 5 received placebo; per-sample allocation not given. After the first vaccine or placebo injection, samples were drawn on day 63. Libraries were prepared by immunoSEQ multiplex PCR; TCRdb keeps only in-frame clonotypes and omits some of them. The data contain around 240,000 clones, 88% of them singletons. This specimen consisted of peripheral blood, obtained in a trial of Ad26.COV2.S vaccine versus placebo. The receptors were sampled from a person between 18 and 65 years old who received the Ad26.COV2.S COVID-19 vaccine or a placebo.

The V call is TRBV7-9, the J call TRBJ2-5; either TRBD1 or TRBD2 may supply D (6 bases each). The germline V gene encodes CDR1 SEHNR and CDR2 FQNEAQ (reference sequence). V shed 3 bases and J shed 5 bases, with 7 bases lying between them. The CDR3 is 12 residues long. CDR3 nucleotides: TGTGCCAGCAGCTTCGGGGGCGAGACCCAGTACTTC. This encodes CASSFGGETQYF.

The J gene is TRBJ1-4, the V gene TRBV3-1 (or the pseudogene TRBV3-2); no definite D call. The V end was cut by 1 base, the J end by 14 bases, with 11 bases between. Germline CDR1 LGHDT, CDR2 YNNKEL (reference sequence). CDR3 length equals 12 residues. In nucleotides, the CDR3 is TGTGCCAGCAGCCAAGTGAGTGAACGGCTGTTTTTT. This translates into CASSQVSERLFF.

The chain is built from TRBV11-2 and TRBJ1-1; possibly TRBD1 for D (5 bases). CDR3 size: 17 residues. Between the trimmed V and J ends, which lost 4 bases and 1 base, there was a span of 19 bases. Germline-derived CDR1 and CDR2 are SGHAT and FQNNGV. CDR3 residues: CASSSLFSGAGNTEAFF. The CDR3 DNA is TGTGCCAGCAGCTCACTCTTTAGTGGGGCAGGGAACACTGAAGCTTTCTTT.

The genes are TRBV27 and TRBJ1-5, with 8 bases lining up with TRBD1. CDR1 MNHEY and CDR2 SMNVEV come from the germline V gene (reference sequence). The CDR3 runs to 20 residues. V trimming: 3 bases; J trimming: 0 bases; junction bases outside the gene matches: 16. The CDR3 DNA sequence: TGTGCCAGCAGTTTTGGGCCCGGACAGGGAGGGAAAAATAGCAATCAGCCCCAGCATTTT. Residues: CASSFGPGQGGKNSNQPQHF.

As DNA, the CDR3 is TGCGCCAGCAGCTTGGGGACAGGCGCTAACTATGGCTACACCTTC. It is translated as CASSLGTGANYGYTF. The rearrangement uses TRBV5-1 and TRBJ1-2, with 7 nucleotides matching TRBD1. Germline CDR1 SGHRS, CDR2 YFSETQ. The CDR3 length is 15 residues. Losses at the gene ends were 0 bases for V and 0 bases for J; bases not matched to a gene: 2.

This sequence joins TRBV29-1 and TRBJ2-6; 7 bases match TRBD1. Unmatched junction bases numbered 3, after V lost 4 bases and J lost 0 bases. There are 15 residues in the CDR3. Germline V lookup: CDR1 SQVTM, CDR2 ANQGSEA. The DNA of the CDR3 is TGCAGCGTTGCCCACAGGGGCTCTGGGGCCAACGTCCTGACTTTC. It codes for CSVAHRGSGANVLTF. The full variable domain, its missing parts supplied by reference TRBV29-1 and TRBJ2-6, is SAVISQKPSRDICQRGTSLTIQCQVDSQVTMMFWYRQQPGQSLTLIATANQGSEATYESGFVIDKFPISRPNLTFSTLTVSNMSPEDSSIYLCSVAHRGSGANVLTFGAGSRLTVL.

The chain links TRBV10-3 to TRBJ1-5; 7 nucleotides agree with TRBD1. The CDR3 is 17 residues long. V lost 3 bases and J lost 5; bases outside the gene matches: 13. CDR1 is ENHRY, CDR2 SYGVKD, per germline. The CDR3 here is CAISESPFDRADQPQHF. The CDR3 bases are TGTGCCATCAGTGAATCCCCCTTCGACAGGGCGGATCAGCCCCAGCATTTT.

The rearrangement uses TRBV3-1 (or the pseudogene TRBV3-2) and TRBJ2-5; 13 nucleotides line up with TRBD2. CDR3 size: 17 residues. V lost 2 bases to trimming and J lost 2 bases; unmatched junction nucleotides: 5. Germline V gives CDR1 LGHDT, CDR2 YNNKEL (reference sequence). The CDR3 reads CASSQLSGLAGQETQYF. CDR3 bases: TGTGCCAGCAGCCAACTTTCGGGACTAGCGGGACAAGAGACCCAGTACTTC.

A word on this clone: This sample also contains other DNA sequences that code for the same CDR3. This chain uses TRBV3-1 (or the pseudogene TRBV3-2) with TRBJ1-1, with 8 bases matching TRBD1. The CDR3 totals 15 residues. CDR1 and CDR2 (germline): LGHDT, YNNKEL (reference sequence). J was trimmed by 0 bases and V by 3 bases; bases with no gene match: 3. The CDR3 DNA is TGTGCCAGCAGCCAGGGGACAGGTTTGAACACTGAAGCTTTCTTT. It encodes CASSQGTGLNTEAFF.

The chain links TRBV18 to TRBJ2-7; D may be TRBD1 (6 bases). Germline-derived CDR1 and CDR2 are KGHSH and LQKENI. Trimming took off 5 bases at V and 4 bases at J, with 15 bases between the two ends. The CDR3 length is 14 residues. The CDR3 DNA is TGTGCCAGCTCATCCCCCGGGACACTTTACGAGCAGTACTTC. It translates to CASSSPGTLYEQYF.

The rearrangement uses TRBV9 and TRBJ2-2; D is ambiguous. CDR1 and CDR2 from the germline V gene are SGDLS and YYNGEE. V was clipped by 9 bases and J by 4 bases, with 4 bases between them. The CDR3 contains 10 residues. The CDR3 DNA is TGTGCCATCGTCACCGGGGAGCTGTTTTTT. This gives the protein CAIVTGELFF.

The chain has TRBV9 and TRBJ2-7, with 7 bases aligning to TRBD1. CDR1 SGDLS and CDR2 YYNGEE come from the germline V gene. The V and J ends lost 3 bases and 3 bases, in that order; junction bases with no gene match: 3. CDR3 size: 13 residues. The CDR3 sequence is CASSDGTDYEQYF. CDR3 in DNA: TGTGCCAGCAGCGACGGGACAGACTACGAGCAGTACTTC.

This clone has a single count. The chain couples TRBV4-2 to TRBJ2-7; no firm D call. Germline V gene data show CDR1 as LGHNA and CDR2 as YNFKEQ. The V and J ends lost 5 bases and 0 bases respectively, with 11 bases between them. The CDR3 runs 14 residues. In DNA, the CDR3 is TGTGCCAGCAGCGAAACAGCCCCCTCCTACGAGCAGTACTTC. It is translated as CASSETAPSYEQYF.

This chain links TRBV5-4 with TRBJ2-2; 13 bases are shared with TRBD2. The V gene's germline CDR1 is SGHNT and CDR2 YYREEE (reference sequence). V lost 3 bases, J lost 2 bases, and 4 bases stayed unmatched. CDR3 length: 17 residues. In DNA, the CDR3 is TGTGCCAGCAGCTCGGGACTAGCGGGGTTAAACACCGGGGAGCTGTTTTTT. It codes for CASSSGLAGLNTGELFF.

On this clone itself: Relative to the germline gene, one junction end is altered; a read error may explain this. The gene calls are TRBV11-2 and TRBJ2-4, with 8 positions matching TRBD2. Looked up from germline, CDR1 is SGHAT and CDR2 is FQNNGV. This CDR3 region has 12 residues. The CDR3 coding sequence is TGTGCCAGCAGCTCCTCCGGCGGCGGGGGGAACTTC. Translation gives CASSSSGGGGNF.

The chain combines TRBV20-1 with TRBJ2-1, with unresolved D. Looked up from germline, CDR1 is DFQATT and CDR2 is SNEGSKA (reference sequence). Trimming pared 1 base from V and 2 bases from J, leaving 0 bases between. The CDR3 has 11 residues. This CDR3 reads CSARAYNEQFF. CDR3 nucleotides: TGCAGTGCTAGAGCCTACAATGAGCAGTTCTTC.

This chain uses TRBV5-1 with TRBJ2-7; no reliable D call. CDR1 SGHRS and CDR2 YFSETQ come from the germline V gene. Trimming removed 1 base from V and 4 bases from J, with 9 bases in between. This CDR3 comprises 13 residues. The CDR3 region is CASSLSFGYEQYF. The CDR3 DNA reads TGCGCCAGCAGCTTGAGCTTCGGATACGAGCAGTACTTC.

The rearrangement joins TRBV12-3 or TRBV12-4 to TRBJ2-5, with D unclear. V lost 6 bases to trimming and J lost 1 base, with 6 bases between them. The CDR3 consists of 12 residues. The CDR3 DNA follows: TGTGCCAGCAGCAGGTCCCAAGAGACCCAGTACTTC. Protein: CASSRSQETQYF.

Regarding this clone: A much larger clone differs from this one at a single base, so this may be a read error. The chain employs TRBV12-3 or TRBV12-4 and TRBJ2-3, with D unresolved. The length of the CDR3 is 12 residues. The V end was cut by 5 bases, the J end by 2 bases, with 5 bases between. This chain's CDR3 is CASSAITDTQYF. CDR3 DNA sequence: TGTGCCAGCAGTGCAATCACAGATACGCAGTATTTT.

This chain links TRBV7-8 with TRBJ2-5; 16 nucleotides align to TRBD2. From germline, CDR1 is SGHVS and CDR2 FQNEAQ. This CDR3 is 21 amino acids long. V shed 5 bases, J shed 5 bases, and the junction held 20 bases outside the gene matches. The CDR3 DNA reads TGTGCCAGCAGCCTCTCCGGGACTAGCGGGGGGGCCCCCTCATCCAGGGAGACCCAGTACTTC. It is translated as CASSLSGTSGGAPSSRETQYF.

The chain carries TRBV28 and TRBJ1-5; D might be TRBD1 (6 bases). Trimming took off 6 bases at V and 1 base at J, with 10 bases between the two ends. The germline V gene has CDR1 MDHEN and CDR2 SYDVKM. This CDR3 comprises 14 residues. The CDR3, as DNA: TGTGCCAGCAGACCAGACAGGAGCAATCAGCCCCAGCATTTT. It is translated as CASRPDRSNQPQHF.

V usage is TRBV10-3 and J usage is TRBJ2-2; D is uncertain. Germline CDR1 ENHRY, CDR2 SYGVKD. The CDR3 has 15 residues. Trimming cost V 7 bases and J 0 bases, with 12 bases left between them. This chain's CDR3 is CAITPGSPNTGELFF. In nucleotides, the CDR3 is TGTGCCATCACCCCCGGGTCCCCGAACACCGGGGAGCTGTTTTTT.

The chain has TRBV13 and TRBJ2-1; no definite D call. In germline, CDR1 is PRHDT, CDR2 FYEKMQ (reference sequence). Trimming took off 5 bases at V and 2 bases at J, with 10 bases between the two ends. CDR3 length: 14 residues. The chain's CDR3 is CASSAQGAYNEQFF. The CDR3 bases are TGTGCCAGCAGCGCCCAAGGCGCCTACAATGAGCAGTTCTTC.

The DNA of the CDR3 is TGTGCCAGCTCCTTTAGTGGAGATTCACCCCTCCACTTT. Protein: CASSFSGDSPLHF. The gene calls are TRBV18 and TRBJ1-6, with D uncertain. The V and J ends lost 6 bases and 8 bases respectively, with 11 bases between them. Germline V gene data show CDR1 as KGHSH and CDR2 as LQKENI. The CDR3 sequence is 13 residues long. Looking up the rest from reference TRBV18 and TRBJ1-6 gives the full variable domain: NAGVMQNPRHLVRRRGQEARLRCSPMKGHSHVYWYRQLPEEGLKFMVYLQKENIIDESGMPKERFSAEFPKEGPSILRIQQVVRGDSAAYFCASSFSGDSPLHFGNGTRLTVT.

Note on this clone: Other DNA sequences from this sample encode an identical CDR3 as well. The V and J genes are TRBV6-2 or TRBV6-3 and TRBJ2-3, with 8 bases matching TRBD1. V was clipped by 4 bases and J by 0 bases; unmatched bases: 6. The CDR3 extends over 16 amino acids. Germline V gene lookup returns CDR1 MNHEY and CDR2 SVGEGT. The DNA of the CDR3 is TGTGCCAGCAGTTCCGGACAGGGACGTAGCACAGATACGCAGTATTTT. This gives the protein CASSSGQGRSTDTQYF.

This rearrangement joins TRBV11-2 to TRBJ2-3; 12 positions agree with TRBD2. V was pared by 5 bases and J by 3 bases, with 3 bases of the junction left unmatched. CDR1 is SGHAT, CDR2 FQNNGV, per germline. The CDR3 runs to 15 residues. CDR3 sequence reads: CASSPTSGGTDTQYF. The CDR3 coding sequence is TGTGCCAGCAGCCCTACTAGCGGGGGGACAGATACGCAGTATTTT.

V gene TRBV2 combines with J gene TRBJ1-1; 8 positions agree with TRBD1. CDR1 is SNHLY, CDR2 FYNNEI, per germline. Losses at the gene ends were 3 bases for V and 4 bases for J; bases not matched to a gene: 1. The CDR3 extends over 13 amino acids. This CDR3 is CASSEQGATEAFF. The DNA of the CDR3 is TGTGCCAGCAGTGAGCAGGGGGCCACTGAAGCTTTCTTT.